This T cell receptor (beta chain) was sequenced for a study of response to subunit inactivated influenza vaccine. Study-wide results and limits: Seasonal influenza vaccination, on each occasion, was suggested by the authors to recruit few new T cells.

TCRdb re-derived calls from the RT-PCR reads in MiXCR, one entry per CDR3 protein. Counted here are about 500,000 distinct CDR3 sequences, 10% to 15% occurring once; the ten biggest clones make up less than 15%. Trimming left V 1 base short and J 2 bases short, with 9 bases between. CDR1 and CDR2 from the germline V gene are MNHEY and SMNVEV (reference sequence). The CDR3 runs to 14 residues. This clonotype appeared a single time. Its antigen is as yet unknown. The chain uses TRBV27 and TRBJ2-7, with D unresolved. Sequenced material: PBMCs from blood, taken 45 days after vaccination. The clonotype originates from a middle-aged man who received an inactivated influenza vaccine. The CDR3 protein is CASSLFVGTYEQYF. In DNA form, the CDR3 reads TGTGCCAGCAGTTTATTTGTCGGCACCTACGAGCAGTACTTC.